A single sample gave rise to the 30 T cell receptor beta chains below, sequenced in a study of cytomegalovirus exposure and HLA in healthy donors. Clones were sequenced by immunoSEQ multiplex PCR, and TCRdb holds only the in-frame ones, with some missing. The data hold under 200,000 clones, with 85% to 90% observed a single time. Sequenced input: PBMCs. Receptors originate from a woman aged 18-29 years in good health and CMV-seropositive.

This chain connects TRBV7-2 to TRBJ1-2; D uncertain. The CDR3 is 10 residues long. Trimming removed 5 bases from V and 5 bases from J, with 3 bases in between. The germline gives CDR1 SGHTA, CDR2 FQGNSA. In nucleotides, the CDR3 is TGTGCCAGCAGCCTTTATGGCTACACCTTC. This encodes CASSLYGYTF. The entire variable domain, with the rest obtained from reference TRBV7-2 and TRBJ1-2, is as follows: GAGVSQSPSNKVTEKGKDVELRCDPISGHTALYWYRQSLGQGLEFLIYFQGNSAPDKSGLPSDRFSAERTGGSVSTLTIQRTQQEDSAVYLCASSLYGYTFGSGTRLTVV.

The chain uses TRBV5-8 and TRBJ1-2, with a possible D match to TRBD1 (6 bases). The germline gives CDR1 SGHTS, CDR2 YDEGEE. This CDR3 has 15 amino acids. Deletions cut 5 bases from V and 2 bases from J, with 16 bases between. CDR3 in amino acids: CASRPTGQSNYGYTF. DNA for the CDR3: TGTGCCAGCAGACCAACCGGACAGTCCAACTATGGCTACACCTTC.

The chain uses TRBV5-1 and TRBJ2-1, with 8 nucleotides matching TRBD2. Germline trimming cut 4 bases from V and 0 bases from J; bases unmatched to any gene: 3. The CDR3 runs to 15 residues. CDR1 SGHRS and CDR2 YFSETQ come from the germline V gene. The CDR3 DNA follows: TGCGCCAGCAGCCGAGCGGGAGCCTCCTACAATGAGCAGTTCTTC. Translating it yields CASSRAGASYNEQFF.

J is TRBJ1-1 and V is TRBV25-1; no definite D call. CDR1 is MGHDK and CDR2 is SYGVNS in the germline V gene. The V end was cut by 1 base, the J end by 5 bases, with 11 bases between. CDR3 length: 14 amino acids. The CDR3, as DNA: TGTGCCAGCAGTGAATTTGAGGGATGGACTGAAGCTTTCTTT. Amino acid sequence: CASSEFEGWTEAFF.

V gene TRBV5-4 combines with J gene TRBJ2-2; D may be TRBD1 (5 bases). Deletions cut 0 bases from V and 7 bases from J, with 13 bases between. Germline assignment: CDR1 SGHNT and CDR2 YYREEE (reference sequence). The CDR3 is 15 residues long. CDR3: CASSLAGGQGGELFF. CDR3 coding DNA: TGTGCCAGCAGCTTGGCCGGTGGGCAGGGCGGGGAGCTGTTTTTT.

This rearrangement joins TRBV25-1 to TRBJ2-2; D possibly corresponds to TRBD1 (6 bases). There are 14 residues in the CDR3. Germline V gene sequence: CDR1 MGHDK, CDR2 SYGVNS. V was clipped by 7 bases and J by 1 base, with 10 bases between them. Here the CDR3 DNA reads TGTGCCAGCACAAAGACAGGGAACACCGGGGAGCTGTTTTTT. Translated, it gives CASTKTGNTGELFF.

The chain combines TRBV5-4 with TRBJ2-2; TRBD1 matches 11 bases. Germline CDR1 reads SGHNT; CDR2 reads YYREEE (reference sequence). J gave up 6 bases and V 3 bases, and 10 bases lay outside the gene matches. The CDR3 length is 17 residues. CDR3 nucleotide sequence: TGTGCCAGCAGCTCAGGACCGGGACAGGGGGGAGCCGGGGAGCTGTTTTTT. The encoded protein is CASSSGPGQGGAGELFF.

The gene calls are TRBV19 and TRBJ1-5; TRBD1 might be the D (6 bases). Per the germline V gene, CDR1 is LNHDA and CDR2 is SQIVND (reference sequence). The CDR3 consists of 17 residues. V was cut by 3 bases and J by 1 base, with 16 bases left in between. The CDR3 spells CASSIIERGGSNQPQHF. The CDR3 DNA reads TGTGCCAGTAGTATTATTGAAAGGGGGGGAAGCAATCAGCCCCAGCATTTT.

A remark on this clone: Sequence at one end of the junction differs from germline and may be a read error. The rearrangement joins TRBV7-7 to TRBJ2-3, with D unclear. Germline loops: CDR1 SSHAT, CDR2 FNYEAQ (reference sequence). This CDR3 spans 14 amino acids. CDR3 loop: CASSLDSFADTQYF. In DNA, the CDR3 is TGTGCTAGCAGCTTAGATTCTTTTGCAGATACGCAGTATTTT. Filled out from reference TRBV7-7 and TRBJ2-3, the complete variable domain reads GAGVSQSPRYKVTKRGQDVTLRCDPISSHATLYWYQQALGQGPEFLTYFNYEAQPDKSGLPSDRFSAERPEGSISTLTIQRTEQRDSAMYRCASSLDSFADTQYFGPGTRLTVL.

The chain recombines TRBV7-3 with TRBJ1-6; D remains ambiguous. Germline V CDR1 and CDR2: SGHTA, FQGTGA. This CDR3 region has 15 residues. Trimming removed 5 bases at V and 10 bases at J, with 18 bases between. CDR3: CASSPSSQIRSPLHF. The CDR3 DNA follows: TGTGCCAGCAGCCCCTCGTCGCAGATTCGATCACCCCTCCACTTT.

The chain couples TRBV19 to TRBJ2-5; maybe TRBD1 (6 bases). The CDR3 has 18 residues. With 2 bases removed from V and 2 bases from J, the gap between germline ends came to 21 bases. Germline V gene lookup returns CDR1 LNHDA and CDR2 SQIVND (reference sequence). The CDR3: CASSITRRTATIQETQYF. The CDR3 DNA sequence: TGTGCCAGTAGTATAACCCGCCGGACAGCGACGATTCAAGAGACCCAGTACTTC.

The chain employs TRBV10-3 and TRBJ1-1, with 10 bases that match TRBD1. This CDR3 spans 16 amino acids. The V segment lost 6 bases and the J segment 1 base; nucleotides outside the gene matches: 8. CDR1 ENHRY and CDR2 SYGVKD come from the germline V gene. The CDR3 bases are TGTGCCATCAGCCTTGACAGGGGGCGCGGGAACACTGAAGCTTTCTTT. Amino acids: CAISLDRGRGNTEAFF.

The chain is built from TRBV5-6 and TRBJ2-5; D gene ambiguous. Per germline, CDR1 SGHDT and CDR2 YYEEEE. The CDR3 runs 11 residues. Trimming removed 2 bases from V and 5 bases from J, with 4 bases in between. The CDR3 DNA reads as TGTGCCAGCAGCTTTCGGGAGACCCAGTACTTC. This translates into CASSFRETQYF.

The chain links TRBV30 to TRBJ1-2; a weak D match, TRBD1 (5 bases). The CDR3 has 10 amino acids. The V gene's germline CDR1 is GTSNPN and CDR2 SVGIG (reference sequence). Trimming took off 4 bases at V and 8 bases at J, with 8 bases between the two ends. The CDR3 DNA is TGTGCCTGGATGGGGGGAGGCTACACCTTC. Residues: CAWMGGGYTF.

The V gene is TRBV7-2, the J gene TRBJ2-7; D is unresolved. With 5 bases removed from V and 2 bases from J, the gap between germline ends came to 13 bases. Germline CDR1 and CDR2: SGHTA and FQGNSA. This CDR3 is 14 amino acids long. DNA of the CDR3: TGTGCCAGCAGCCCCCGCCTAGGAGCCTACGAGCAGTACTTC. It translates to CASSPRLGAYEQYF.

This clone was seen only a few times. This chain joins TRBV27 and TRBJ1-2, with D uncertain. Germline V lookup: CDR1 MNHEY, CDR2 SMNVEV (reference sequence). This CDR3 is built from 15 residues. Trimming shortened V by 6 bases and J by 3 bases, and 17 bases separated the two germline ends. The CDR3 coding sequence is TGTGCCAGCAGAAGTGAAGTAGGGAGATACTATGGCTACACCTTC. This translates into CASRSEVGRYYGYTF.

The genes are TRBV5-1 and TRBJ2-7; D is possibly TRBD1 (5 bases). This CDR3 is built from 13 residues. Germline V gene data show CDR1 as SGHRS and CDR2 as YFSETQ. The ends were cut back, 0 bases at V and 1 base at J, with 5 bases in the middle. In DNA, the CDR3 is TGCGCCAGCAGCTTGGAGGGGTCCTACGAGCAGTACTTC. Translation: CASSLEGSYEQYF.

This clone came up once. The CDR3 DNA follows: TGTGCCAGCAGCCAAGCGGGGGGATATGGAAACACCATATATTTT. Translated: CASSQAGGYGNTIYF. J is TRBJ1-3 and V is TRBV4-2; D possibly corresponds to TRBD1 (5 bases). The germline V gene has CDR1 LGHNA and CDR2 YNFKEQ. V lost 1 base and J lost 3, with 10 bases in between. This CDR3 is built from 15 residues.

The gene calls are TRBV5-4 and TRBJ2-7, with D perhaps matching TRBD1 (6 bases). V lost 2 bases and J lost 5, with 17 bases in between. CDR3 length equals 15 residues. Germline loops: CDR1 SGHNT, CDR2 YYREEE (reference sequence). The CDR3 DNA is TGTGCCAGCAGCTTTGTTTCAGGGGCAGGAAACGAGCAGTACTTC. Protein: CASSFVSGAGNEQYF.

The chain is built from TRBV28 and TRBJ2-7, with D possibly matching TRBD1 (6 bases). This CDR3 has 14 residues. The germline V and J ends were trimmed by 2 bases and 2 bases, with 10 bases remaining between them. Germline V gene sequence: CDR1 MDHEN, CDR2 SYDVKM. CDR3: CASSLTGPPYEQYF. CDR3 bases: TGTGCCAGCAGTTTAACAGGGCCACCCTACGAGCAGTACTTC.

The table lists this clone with a count of one. The chain recombines TRBV6-6 with TRBJ1-2; 9 bases are shared with TRBD1. With 6 bases clipped from V and 1 base from J, the junction kept 3 bases outside the gene matches. The CDR3 has 14 amino acids. Germline assignment: CDR1 MNHNY and CDR2 SVGAGI (reference sequence). The CDR3 bases are TGTGCCAGCAGCCGGACAGGGGATAACTATGGCTACACCTTC. Translation: CASSRTGDNYGYTF.

Comments on this clone: Other DNA sequences in the sample encode the same CDR3. The chain employs TRBV9 and TRBJ2-1, with 12 nucleotides matching TRBD2. The germline CDR1 and CDR2 sequences are SGDLS and YYNGEE. The J segment lost 7 bases and the V segment lost 1 base, leaving 3 bases of the junction unmatched. CDR3 length: 15 amino acids. This CDR3 is CASSVLAGGGNEQFF. The CDR3, as DNA: TGTGCCAGCAGCGTACTAGCGGGAGGGGGGAATGAGCAGTTCTTC.

This clone has just one count. This rearrangement joins TRBV30 to TRBJ1-2, with a weak D call TRBD1 (6 bases). The CDR3 spans 15 residues. Trimming took 2 bases from V and 8 from J, leaving 21 bases between them. Germline loops: CDR1 GTSNPN, CDR2 SVGIG (reference sequence). For the CDR3, the DNA is TGTGCCTGGAGTTTTGGTACAGGGCGAATCGGGGGCTACACCTTC. As protein: CAWSFGTGRIGGYTF.

This sequence joins TRBV7-9 and TRBJ2-7, with no clear D. CDR3 length: 11 amino acids. Between the trimmed V and J ends, which lost 5 bases and 3 bases, there was a span of 5 bases. The V gene's germline CDR1 is SEHNR and CDR2 FQNEAQ (reference sequence). The CDR3 loop reads CASSGDYEQYF. CDR3 bases: TGTGCCAGCAGCGGAGACTACGAGCAGTACTTC.

This rearrangement joins TRBV11-2 to TRBJ2-7, with 10 bases that match TRBD2. Germline loops: CDR1 SGHAT, CDR2 FQNNGV. Trimming took 6 bases from V and 1 from J; bases not matched to a gene: 9. The CDR3 spans 16 residues. The CDR3 sequence is CASRRLLAGNSYEQYF. The CDR3, as DNA: TGTGCCAGCAGACGCTTACTAGCGGGAAATTCCTACGAGCAGTACTTC.

This chain joins TRBV7-2 and TRBJ2-7; 13 bases are a match to TRBD2. Per the germline V gene, CDR1 is SGHTA and CDR2 is FQGNSA. V shed 1 base, J shed 7 bases, and the junction held 1 base outside the gene matches. This CDR3 is 14 amino acids long. DNA of the CDR3: TGTGCCAGCAGCTTAGGGACTAGCGGGAGTGAGCAGTACTTC. Protein sequence: CASSLGTSGSEQYF.

The CDR3 DNA reads TGTGCCAGCAGACACGGACTAGCGGGAGTCCACGAGCAGTACTTC. It codes for CASRHGLAGVHEQYF. The chain is built from TRBV6-6 and TRBJ2-7; 13 nucleotides line up with TRBD2. CDR1 and CDR2 (germline): MNHNY, SVGAGI (reference sequence). Trimming removed 6 bases from V and 5 bases from J; junction bases left unmatched: 7. The CDR3 is 15 amino acids.

In its sample, this clone was seen once. This rearrangement joins TRBV7-9 to TRBJ2-1; D is ambiguous. The germline V and J ends were trimmed by 3 bases and 5 bases, with 8 bases remaining between them. The CDR3 length is 13 residues. Germline assignment: CDR1 SEHNR and CDR2 FQNEAQ (reference sequence). The CDR3 bases are TGTGCCAGCAGCTTTTGGAGCGACAATGAGCAGTTCTTC. Translation: CASSFWSDNEQFF.

In the case of this clone: This CDR3 is also generated by other DNA sequences in the sample. The chain is built from TRBV20-1 and TRBJ2-7; no firm D call. Looked up from germline, CDR1 is DFQATT and CDR2 is SNEGSKA (reference sequence). The CDR3 contains 11 residues. The V and J ends lost 6 bases and 0 bases respectively, with 6 bases between them. The CDR3 loop is CSASGSYEQYF. CDR3 sequence (DNA): TGCAGTGCCTCCGGCTCCTACGAGCAGTACTTC.

The rearrangement joins TRBV7-6 to TRBJ2-1; D unclear. This CDR3 spans 14 amino acids. CDR1 SGHVS and CDR2 FNYEAQ come from the germline V gene. Trimming took off 5 bases at V and 3 bases at J, with 11 bases between the two ends. The CDR3 nucleotides are TGTGCCAGCAGCCCCCTTGGAGACTACAATGAGCAGTTCTTC. Amino acid sequence: CASSPLGDYNEQFF.